Listed below are T cell receptor beta chains from one sample, sequenced in a study of blood T cells in healthy people across ages. Using its own MiXCR run on the 5' RACE reads, TCRdb lists one record per CDR3 protein. This repertoire shows around 850,000 distinct CDR3 sequences, 30% to 45% found once; its top ten account for roughly 13%. Sample: blood. These receptor sequences come from a man aged 18 to 30 in good health. Both conserved end residues are part of each CDR3. The D gene is left open where the match is weak. The size of a clone is reported for some rows only, either as once, few or many, or as a class for expanded clones.

j_call clone_size v_call d_call cdr3_nt cdr3_aa
TRBJ2-1 . TRBV2 . TGTGCCAGCAGCCGCGAGCGAGGCTACGAGCAGTTCTTC CASSRERGYEQFF
TRBJ2-7 . TRBV7-4 . TGTGCCAGCAGCCCCAACTGCGTACAGGGTTCCTACGAGCAGTACTTC CASSPNCVQGSYEQYF
TRBJ2-7 many TRBV20-1 . TGCAGTGCCACAAAGGGGGAGGACCCTGATTCCTACGAGCAGTACTTC CSATKGEDPDSYEQYF
TRBJ2-3 few TRBV7-3 . TGTGCCAGCAGCTGGATCGAGCCCGATACGCAGTATTTT CASSWIEPDTQYF
TRBJ2-5 many TRBV20-1 . TGCAGTGCCCATCCTCCCTTTACAGAGTGGGAGACCCAGTACTTC CSAHPPFTEWETQYF
TRBJ2-1 many TRBV20-1 . TGCAGTGCTAGTCGACTAACTCTATACAATGAGCAGTTCTTC CSASRLTLYNEQFF
TRBJ1-1 . TRBV2 . TGTGCCAGCAGGGGGACGGTGGAAAACACTGAAGCTTTCTTT CASRGTVENTEAFF
TRBJ2-7 . TRBV7-6 . TGTGCCAGCAGCTTAGGCCACCAGGGGGGTGGGAACAATGAGCAGTACTTC CASSLGHQGGGNNEQYF
TRBJ1-2 . TRBV4-3 . TGCGCCAGCAACCAAGATGGGCAGTCCCTAAGATGTGGCTACACCTTC CASNQDGQSLRCGYTF
TRBJ2-1 few TRBV27 TRBD2 TGTGCCAGCAGTCCTGAGGGGAGCGGGGGCTACAATGAGCAGTTCTTC CASSPEGSGGYNEQFF
TRBJ2-3 . TRBV4-2 TRBD1 TGTGCCAGCAGCCAAGACGGGACAGGGTTAAGCACAGATACGCAGTATTTT CASSQDGTGLSTDTQYF
TRBJ2-5 once TRBV5-1 . TGCGCCAGCAGCTTGGATAGCGAGGAGACCCTGTACTTC CASSLDSEETLYF
TRBJ2-3 . TRBV2 . TGTGCCAGCCTGCTGACCGATACAGATACGCAGTATTTT CASLLTDTDTQYF
TRBJ1-2 . TRBV9 . TGTGCCAGCAGCGCTCGACGGACGGGGCTTGGCTATGGCTACACCTTC CASSARRTGLGYGYTF
TRBJ2-1 . TRBV7-2 TRBD2 TGTGCCAGCAGCTTAGCGTCGGGACTAGGAAGCGAGACCCAGTTCTTC CASSLASGLGSETQFF
TRBJ1-5 few TRBV7-9 . TGTGCCAGCAGCCCTTTGAGGGCGGATCAGCCCCAGCATTTT CASSPLRADQPQHF
TRBJ2-1 few TRBV7-2 TRBD2 TGTGCCAGCACCCGACCGGGCCCCCAAAGCGGGGGTCTCTCCTACAATGAGCAGTTCTTC CASTRPGPQSGGLSYNEQFF
TRBJ2-5 few TRBV7-8 . TGTGCCAGCAGCTTAGTGAGCGCAGGGGCCCTCTCGGGGAATGAGCAGTACTTC CASSLVSAGALSGNEQYF
TRBJ2-1 many TRBV12-3/TRBV12-4 . TGTGCCAGCAGTTTAGGATCAGGGGTTCCCTACAATGAGCAGTTCTTC CASSLGSGVPYNEQFF
TRBJ2-7 . TRBV12-3/TRBV12-4 . TGTGCCAGCAGCTCCGAGGGTCTTAAAACCTACGAGCAGTACTTC CASSSEGLKTYEQYF
TRBJ2-1 . TRBV3-1 . TGTGCCAGCAGCCCCTTCCCGGCTGAGCAGTTCTTC CASSPFPAEQFF
TRBJ1-2 many TRBV4-1 . TGCGCCAGCAGCCAAGAAGGGGGGAATGGCTACACCTTC CASSQEGGNGYTF
TRBJ2-5 few TRBV30 TRBD2 TGTGCCTGGAGTGTGTACGGGGGGATCGGAGAGACCCAGTACTTC CAWSVYGGIGETQYF
TRBJ2-5 few TRBV15 . TGTGCCACCAGCAGAGATCGGGGCCCGTACCTAGAGACCCAGTACTTC CATSRDRGPYLETQYF
TRBJ1-3 . TRBV6-1 . TGTGCCAGCAGCCGAGAGACCAGGGGCGGTAGCTCTGGAAACACCATATATTTT CASSRETRGGSSGNTIYF
TRBJ1-2 many TRBV25-1 TRBD1 TGTGCCAGCAGTGAACCGGACAGGGGGCAAGGCTACACCTTC CASSEPDRGQGYTF
TRBJ2-5 . TRBV20-1 TRBD2 TGCAGTGCTCCTGCGGGGCGGGGGGGCGGTGAGCAGTACTTC CSAPAGRGGGEQYF
TRBJ2-1 once TRBV6-5 . TGTGCCAGCCGTACAGGGACCTCCTACAATGAGCAGTTCTTC CASRTGTSYNEQFF
TRBJ1-2 . TRBV4-1 . TGCGCCAGCAGCCAAGATCAAGGGAATGCCTATAGCTACACCTTC CASSQDQGNAYSYTF
TRBJ2-7 few TRBV6-2/TRBV6-3 TRBD1 TGTGCCAGCAGCTTAGGGGACAGCGCGTACGAGCAGTACTTC CASSLGDSAYEQYF
TRBJ2-4 . TRBV27 TRBD1 TGTGCCAGCAGCCTTTTACAGGGGGGTAAAAACATTCAGTACTTC CASSLLQGGKNIQYF
TRBJ2-3 few TRBV25-1 TRBD1 TGTGCCAGCAGTGGAGTGACAGGGGGAGGCACAGATACGCAGTATTTT CASSGVTGGGTDTQYF
TRBJ2-3 once TRBV21-1 . TGTGCCAGCAGCAATGAGGTGGATACGCAGTATTTT CASSNEVDTQYF
TRBJ1-4 few TRBV3-1 TRBD1 TGTGCCAGCAGCCAAAACCGGGACAGGGGGCGGGTAACGACTGAAAAACTGTTTTTT CASSQNRDRGRVTTEKLFF
TRBJ1-2 few TRBV12-3/TRBV12-4 . TGTGCCAGCAGCTCAGGGGCCTACTATGGCTACACCTTC CASSSGAYYGYTF
TRBJ2-1 . TRBV6-5 TRBD1 TGTGCCAGCAGTTCCAACGGACAGGACGGGACCTACAATGAGCAGTTCTTC CASSSNGQDGTYNEQFF
TRBJ1-5 . TRBV29-1 . TGCAGCGTTGGGGCAGAGAGCAATCAGCCCCAGCATTTT CSVGAESNQPQHF
TRBJ2-1 . TRBV4-1 TRBD2 TGCGCCAGCAGCCAAGCACTAGCGGGGGGCCAAGAGACCCAGTTCTTC CASSQALAGGQETQFF
TRBJ1-5 many TRBV7-2 TRBD1 TGTGCCAGCAGCCCCGGTACAGGGGAGTTGAGCAATCAGCCCCAGCATTTT CASSPGTGELSNQPQHF
TRBJ2-1 . TRBV18 . TGTGCCAGCTCACCAATGGATTCAGCCTACAATGAGCAGTTCTTC CASSPMDSAYNEQFF
TRBJ2-1 few TRBV10-3 . TGTGCCATCAGTGAGAATCCGGGCAATGAGCAGTTCTTC CAISENPGNEQFF
TRBJ2-7 . TRBV7-2 . TGTGCCAGCAGCTTTACAGGGATGAATGAGCAGTACTTC CASSFTGMNEQYF
TRBJ1-6 . TRBV7-9 . TGTGCCAGCAGCGCGGGACTTAATTCACCCCCCCACTTT CASSAGLNSPPHF
TRBJ2-1 . TRBV20-1 . TGCAGTGCTAGAGAGACCGGGACACCGACCGAGCAGTTCTTC CSARETGTPTEQFF
TRBJ2-2 . TRBV6-5 . TGTGCCAGCAGTTCAACATGGAGGGCCGGGGAGCTGTTTTTT CASSSTWRAGELFF
TRBJ2-1 . TRBV20-1 TRBD2 TGCAGTGCTAGTACTCAGCGGGGGTGGTCCTACAATGAGCAGTTCTTC CSASTQRGWSYNEQFF
TRBJ2-7 . TRBV18 TRBD1 TGTGCCAGCTCACCGGGACAGGGCCTCAGCGAGCAGTACTTC CASSPGQGLSEQYF
TRBJ2-1 few TRBV20-1 TRBD1 TGCAGTGCTAGAGATATTAACAGGGGAGATTACAATGAGCAGTTCTTC CSARDINRGDYNEQFF
TRBJ2-1 . TRBV4-3 . TGCGCCAGCAGCCTCGGGACACCCCAAGAGACCCAGTTCTTC CASSLGTPQETQFF
TRBJ2-2 . TRBV10-3 . TGTGCCATCAGTGAGTCCCCGGGGTTAGCCACCGGGGAGCTGTTTTTT CAISESPGLATGELFF
TRBJ2-3 few TRBV4-1 . TGCGCCAGCAGCCGAGATCCCAGGGCGGGGAGCACAGATACGCAGTATTTT CASSRDPRAGSTDTQYF
TRBJ1-2 . TRBV4-2 . TGTGCCAGCAGCCTTCGGAGGGGGGCTAACTATGGCTACAGCTTC CASSLRRGANYGYSF
TRBJ1-1 . TRBV7-2 . TGTGCCAGCAGCCCCGTGGGGGGAAGAGCGAACACTGAAGCTTTCTTT CASSPVGGRANTEAFF
TRBJ1-5 . TRBV18 TRBD1 TGTGCCGGCTCACCCACGACAGGGGATCAGCCCCAGCATTTT CAGSPTTGDQPQHF
TRBJ2-3 once TRBV29-1 . TGCAGCGTTGAAGAAGGAGGGACGCTTGGCACAGGTACGCAGTATTTT CSVEEGGTLGTGTQYF
TRBJ2-1 . TRBV29-1 . TGCAGCGTCCCCGTAGGCAACGAGCAGTTCTTC CSVPVGNEQFF
TRBJ2-1 . TRBV7-2 . TGTGCCAGCAGCTCGGAGACTTACAATGAGCAGTTCTTC CASSSETYNEQFF
TRBJ1-4 few TRBV15 TRBD1 TGTGCCACCACCCTGGACAGGGCGGAGGAAAAACTGTTTTTT CATTLDRAEEKLFF
TRBJ2-7 . TRBV12-3/TRBV12-4 TRBD1 TGTGCCAGCAGCCCGGGTACAAGGACAGGGTTTCCCTGCGAGCAGTACTTC CASSPGTRTGFPCEQYF
TRBJ2-5 few TRBV27 . TGTGCCAGCAAGTGGGCCTCCGGGGCACAAAAGACCCAGTACTTC CASKWASGAQKTQYF